Below, 12 T cell receptor beta chains from the same sample are listed, as sequenced in a study of blood T cell repertoires in COVID-19. TCRdb's table, derived via immunoSEQ multiplex PCR, lists solely in-frame clones and lacks some. The sample contains more than 300,000 clones, roughly 89% of which appear only once. The sample was PBMCs or T cells enriched from blood (not recorded which). These receptors were taken from a woman under 40 who had recovered from COVID-19.

The chain links TRBV7-9 to TRBJ1-4, with D possibly being TRBD1 (5 bases). Trimming cost V 4 bases and J 8 bases, with 20 bases left between them. There are 16 residues in the CDR3. Per the germline V gene, CDR1 is SEHNR and CDR2 is FQNEAQ (reference sequence). CDR3 region: CASSSVPRQGPEKLFF. The CDR3 bases are TGTGCCAGCAGCTCCGTACCTCGCCAGGGTCCCGAAAAACTGTTTTTT.

V gene TRBV30 combines with J gene TRBJ2-7; tentatively, D is TRBD2 (6 bases). This CDR3 region has 20 residues. The V gene's germline CDR1 is GTSNPN and CDR2 SVGIG (reference sequence). V lost 1 base and J lost 0, with 28 bases in between. CDR3 protein: CAWSDPSEGVPPFSSYEQYF. The CDR3 DNA is TGTGCCTGGAGTGACCCCTCGGAGGGAGTCCCACCCTTTAGCTCCTACGAGCAGTACTTC. The full variable domain, its missing parts supplied by reference TRBV30 and TRBJ2-7, is SQTIHQWPATLVQPVGSPLSLECTVEGTSNPNLYWYRQAAGRGLQLLFYSVGIGQISSEVPQNLSASRPQDRQFILSSKKLLLSDSGFYLCAWSDPSEGVPPFSSYEQYFGPGTRLTVT.

This clone has just one count. The chain uses TRBV9 and TRBJ2-1; perhaps TRBD2 as D (6 bases). Trimming removed 2 bases from V and 4 bases from J, with 13 bases in between. The CDR3 is 15 residues long. Germline values: CDR1 SGDLS, CDR2 YYNGEE. CDR3 coding DNA: TGTGCCAGCAGCGTTACTAGCTTAGGATACAATGAGCAGTTCTTC. Translated, it gives CASSVTSLGYNEQFF.

The genes are TRBV19 and TRBJ1-2; D is unclear. Germline assignment: CDR1 LNHDA and CDR2 SQIVND (reference sequence). V was clipped by 7 bases and J by 1 base, with 4 bases between them. The CDR3 sequence is 11 residues long. The CDR3 loop reads CASTDNYGYTF. As DNA, the CDR3 is TGTGCCAGTACAGATAACTATGGCTACACCTTC.

The chain joins TRBV5-4 to TRBJ2-1, with 16 bases matching TRBD2. This CDR3 region has 16 residues. Germline V gene sequence: CDR1 SGHNT, CDR2 YYREEE (reference sequence). V shed 5 bases and J 9 bases; nucleotides not matched to a gene: 8. The CDR3 loop reads CASSLGGTSGRGEQFF. The DNA of the CDR3 is TGTGCCAGCAGTCTGGGGGGGACTAGCGGGAGGGGTGAGCAGTTCTTC.

The chain combines TRBV2 with TRBJ2-5, with 9 bases aligning to TRBD1. The CDR3 covers 19 residues. J was trimmed by 2 bases and V by 6 bases; bases with no gene match: 19. Germline lookup yields CDR1 SNHLY and CDR2 FYNNEI. CDR3 sequence reads: CASRLIRLRTGATQETQYF. CDR3 nucleotides: TGTGCCAGCAGGTTAATCCGCCTTAGGACAGGGGCTACTCAAGAGACCCAGTACTTC.

The gene calls are TRBV6-2 or TRBV6-3 and TRBJ1-5; TRBD1 is a possible D gene (5 bases). The CDR3 spans 15 residues. Between the trimmed V and J ends, which lost 4 bases and 4 bases, there was a span of 14 bases. Per the germline V gene, CDR1 is MNHEY and CDR2 is SVGEGT. The CDR3 coding sequence is TGTGCCAGCAGTTGGTCAGGGTCCTTTAATCAGCCCCAGCATTTT. Amino acid sequence: CASSWSGSFNQPQHF.

This clone was picked up a small number of times. The chain links TRBV28 to TRBJ2-1, with 7 bases that match TRBD2. CDR3 length: 16 residues. The J segment lost 1 base and the V segment lost 2 bases, leaving 5 bases of the junction unmatched. Looked up from germline, CDR1 is MDHEN and CDR2 is SYDVKM. CDR3 sequence reads: CASSLPAGESYNEQFF. The CDR3 bases are TGTGCCAGCAGTTTACCGGCGGGAGAGTCCTACAATGAGCAGTTCTTC. Based on the CDR3 plus reference TRBV28 and TRBJ2-1, the full variable domain is DVKVTQSSRYLVKRTGEKVFLECVQDMDHENMFWYRQDPGLGLRLIYFSYDVKMKEKGDIPEGYSVSREKKERFSLILESASTNQTSMYLCASSLPAGESYNEQFFGPGTRLTVL.

The rearrangement joins TRBV10-3 to TRBJ1-2; possible D gene TRBD1, 5 bases. Trimming stripped 6 bases from V and 1 base from J, with 9 bases between. The CDR3 extends over 13 amino acids. Germline V gene lookup returns CDR1 ENHRY and CDR2 SYGVKD. The CDR3 region has the DNA TGTGCCATCAGCCCTGACAGTAACTATGGCTACACCTTC. Encoded protein: CAISPDSNYGYTF.

This sequence joins TRBV3-1 (or the pseudogene TRBV3-2) and TRBJ2-1, with TRBD2 matching 10 bases. The V gene end was trimmed by 4 bases and the J gene end by 2 bases; junction bases not matched to a gene: 2. Germline loops: CDR1 LGHDT, CDR2 YNNKEL (reference sequence). The length of the CDR3 is 15 residues. The CDR3 loop reads CASSPGLAAYNEQFF. The CDR3 DNA reads TGTGCCAGCAGCCCTGGACTAGCGGCCTACAATGAGCAGTTCTTC.

The chain joins TRBV29-1 to TRBJ2-5, with 9 positions matching TRBD2. The CDR3 has 14 amino acids. V gave up 0 bases and J gave up 5 bases; unmatched junction bases: 4. Germline V gene sequence: CDR1 SQVTM, CDR2 ANQGSEA. The CDR3 loop reads CSVEEREGRETQYF. The CDR3 DNA follows: TGCAGCGTTGAAGAGCGGGAGGGCCGGGAGACCCAGTACTTC.

The chain employs TRBV11-2 and TRBJ1-2, with 7 bases lining up with TRBD1. Germline values: CDR1 SGHAT, CDR2 FQNNGV. V lost 4 bases, J lost 5 bases, and 4 bases stayed unmatched. The CDR3 extends over 13 amino acids. In nucleotides, the CDR3 is TGTGCCAGCAGCTCCACAGGGGAATATGGCTACACCTTC. As protein: CASSSTGEYGYTF.